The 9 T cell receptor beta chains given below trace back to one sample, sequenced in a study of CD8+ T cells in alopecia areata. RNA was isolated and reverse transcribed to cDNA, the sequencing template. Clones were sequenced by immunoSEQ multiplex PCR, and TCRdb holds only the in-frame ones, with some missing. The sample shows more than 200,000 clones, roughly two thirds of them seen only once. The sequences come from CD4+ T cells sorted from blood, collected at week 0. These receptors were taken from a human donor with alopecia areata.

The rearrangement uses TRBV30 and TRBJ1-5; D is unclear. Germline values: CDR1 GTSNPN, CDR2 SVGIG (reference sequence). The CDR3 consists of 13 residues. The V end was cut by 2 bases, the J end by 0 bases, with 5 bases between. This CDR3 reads CAWSLGSNQPQHF. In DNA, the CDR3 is TGTGCCTGGAGTCTGGGTAGCAATCAGCCCCAGCATTTT.

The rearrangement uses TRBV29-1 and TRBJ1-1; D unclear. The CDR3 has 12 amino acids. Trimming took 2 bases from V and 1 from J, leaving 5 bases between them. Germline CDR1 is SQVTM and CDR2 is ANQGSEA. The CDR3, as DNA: TGCAGCGTTGAAAAGGCGAACACTGAAGCTTTCTTT. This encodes CSVEKANTEAFF. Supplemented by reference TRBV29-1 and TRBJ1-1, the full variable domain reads SAVISQKPSRDICQRGTSLTIQCQVDSQVTMMFWYRQQPGQSLTLIATANQGSEATYESGFVIDKFPISRPNLTFSTLTVSNMSPEDSSIYLCSVEKANTEAFFGQGTRLTVV.

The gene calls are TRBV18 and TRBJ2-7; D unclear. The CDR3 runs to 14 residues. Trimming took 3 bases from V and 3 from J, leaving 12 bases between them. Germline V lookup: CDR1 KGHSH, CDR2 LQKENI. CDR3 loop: CASSPNPDFYEQYF. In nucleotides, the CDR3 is TGTGCCAGCTCACCCAATCCGGATTTCTACGAGCAGTACTTC.

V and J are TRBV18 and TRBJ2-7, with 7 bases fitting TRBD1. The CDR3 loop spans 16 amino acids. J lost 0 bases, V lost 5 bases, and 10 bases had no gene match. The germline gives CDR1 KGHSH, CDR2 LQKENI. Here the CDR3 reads CASSSGQLDLSYEQYF. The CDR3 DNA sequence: TGTGCCAGCTCATCGGGACAGCTAGACCTCTCCTACGAGCAGTACTTC.

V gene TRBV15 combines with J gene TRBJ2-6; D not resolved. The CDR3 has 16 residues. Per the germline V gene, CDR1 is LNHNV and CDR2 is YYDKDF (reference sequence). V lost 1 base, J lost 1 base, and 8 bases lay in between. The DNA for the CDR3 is TGTGCCACCAGCAGAGCTTCTACGTCTGGGGCCAACGTCCTGACTTTC. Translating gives CATSRASTSGANVLTF.

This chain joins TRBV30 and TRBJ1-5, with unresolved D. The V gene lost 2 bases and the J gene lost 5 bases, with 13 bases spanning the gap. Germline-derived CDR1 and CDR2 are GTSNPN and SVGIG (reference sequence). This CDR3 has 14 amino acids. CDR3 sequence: CAWSPAETYQPQHF. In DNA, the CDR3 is TGTGCCTGGAGTCCGGCAGAGACTTATCAGCCCCAGCATTTT.

The CDR3 DNA reads TGTGCCAGCAGCGTAGACGGGGGGACAGATACGCAGTATTTT. It codes for CASSVDGGTDTQYF. The rearrangement joins TRBV9 to TRBJ2-3, with 7 positions matching TRBD2. Trimming at V came to 0 bases and at J to 3 bases, leaving 1 base not matched to a gene. The CDR3 is made up of 14 amino acids. Germline loops: CDR1 SGDLS, CDR2 YYNGEE.

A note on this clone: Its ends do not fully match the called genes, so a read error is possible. The CDR3 DNA sequence: TGTGCCAGCAGCTTAGACCAACGGGACGGCCCTACGGCCTTC. Amino acids: CASSLDQRDGPTAF. The rearrangement uses TRBV7-9 and TRBJ1-2; D is perhaps TRBD1 (5 bases). Germline CDR1 reads SEHNR; CDR2 reads FQNEAQ (reference sequence). CDR3 length equals 14 residues.

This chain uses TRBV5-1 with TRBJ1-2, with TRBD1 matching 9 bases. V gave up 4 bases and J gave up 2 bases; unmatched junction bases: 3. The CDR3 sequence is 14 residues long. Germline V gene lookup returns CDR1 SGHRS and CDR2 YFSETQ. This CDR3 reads CASSPDRGNYGYTF. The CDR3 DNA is TGCGCCAGCAGCCCGGACAGGGGAAACTATGGCTACACCTTC. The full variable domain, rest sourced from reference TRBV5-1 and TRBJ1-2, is KAGVTQTPRYLIKTRGQQVTLSCSPISGHRSVSWYQQTPGQGLQFLFEYFSETQRNKGNFPGRFSGRQFSNSRSEMNVSTLELGDSALYLCASSPDRGNYGYTFGSGTRLTVV.